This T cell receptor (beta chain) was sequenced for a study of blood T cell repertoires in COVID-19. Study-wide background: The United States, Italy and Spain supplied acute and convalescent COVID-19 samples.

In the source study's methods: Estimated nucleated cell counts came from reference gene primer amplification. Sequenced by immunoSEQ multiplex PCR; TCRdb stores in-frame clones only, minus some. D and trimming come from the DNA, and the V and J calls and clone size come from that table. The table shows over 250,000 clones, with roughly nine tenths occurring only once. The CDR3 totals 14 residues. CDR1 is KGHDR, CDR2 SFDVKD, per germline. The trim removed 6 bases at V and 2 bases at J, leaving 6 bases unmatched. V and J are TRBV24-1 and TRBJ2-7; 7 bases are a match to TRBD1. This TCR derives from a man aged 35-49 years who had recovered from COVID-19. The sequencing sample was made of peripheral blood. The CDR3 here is CATSRRQGAYEQYF. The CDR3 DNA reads TGTGCCACCAGTAGAAGACAGGGAGCCTACGAGCAGTACTTC.